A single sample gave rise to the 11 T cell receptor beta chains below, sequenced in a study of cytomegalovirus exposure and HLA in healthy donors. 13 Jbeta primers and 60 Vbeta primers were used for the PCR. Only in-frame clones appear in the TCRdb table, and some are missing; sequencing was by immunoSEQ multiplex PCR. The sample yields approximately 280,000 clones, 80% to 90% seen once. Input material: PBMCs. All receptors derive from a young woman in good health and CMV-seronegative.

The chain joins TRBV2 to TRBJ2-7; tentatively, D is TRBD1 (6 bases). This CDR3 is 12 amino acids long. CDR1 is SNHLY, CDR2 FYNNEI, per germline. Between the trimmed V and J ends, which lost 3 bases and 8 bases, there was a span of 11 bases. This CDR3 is CASSDPQGKQYF. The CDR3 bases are TGTGCCAGCAGTGACCCTCAGGGGAAGCAGTACTTC.

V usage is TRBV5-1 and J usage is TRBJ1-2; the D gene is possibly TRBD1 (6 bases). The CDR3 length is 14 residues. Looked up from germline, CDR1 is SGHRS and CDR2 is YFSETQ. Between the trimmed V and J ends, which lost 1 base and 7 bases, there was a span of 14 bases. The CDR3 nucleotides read TGCGCCAGCAGCTTGCTTGTGGGGGCAGGTGGCTACACCTTC. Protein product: CASSLLVGAGGYTF.

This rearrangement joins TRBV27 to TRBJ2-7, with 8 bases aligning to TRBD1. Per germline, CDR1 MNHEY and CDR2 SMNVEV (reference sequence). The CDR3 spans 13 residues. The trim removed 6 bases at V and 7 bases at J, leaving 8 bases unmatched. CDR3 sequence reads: CASRTGGPREQYF. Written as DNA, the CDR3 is TGTGCCAGCAGAACAGGGGGGCCGAGGGAGCAGTACTTC.

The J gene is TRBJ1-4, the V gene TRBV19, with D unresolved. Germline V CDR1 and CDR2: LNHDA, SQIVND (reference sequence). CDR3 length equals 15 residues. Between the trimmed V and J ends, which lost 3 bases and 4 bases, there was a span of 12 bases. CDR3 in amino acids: CASSIRGEGNEKLFF. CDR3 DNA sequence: TGTGCCAGTAGTATTCGCGGGGAGGGTAATGAAAAACTGTTTTTT.

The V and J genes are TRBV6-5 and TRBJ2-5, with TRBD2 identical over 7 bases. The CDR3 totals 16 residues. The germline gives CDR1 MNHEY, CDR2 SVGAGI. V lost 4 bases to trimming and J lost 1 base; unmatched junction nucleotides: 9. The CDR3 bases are TGTGCCAGCAGTTCGAGGAGGGAGGGGTCCCAAGAGACCCAGTACTTC. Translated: CASSSRREGSQETQYF.

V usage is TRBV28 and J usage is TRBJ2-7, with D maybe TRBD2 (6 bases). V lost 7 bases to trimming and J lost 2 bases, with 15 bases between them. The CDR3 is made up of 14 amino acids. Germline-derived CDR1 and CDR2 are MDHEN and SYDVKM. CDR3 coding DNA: TGTGCCAGCACCTCCTGGAGGGTTGCCTACGAGCAGTACTTC. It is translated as CASTSWRVAYEQYF.

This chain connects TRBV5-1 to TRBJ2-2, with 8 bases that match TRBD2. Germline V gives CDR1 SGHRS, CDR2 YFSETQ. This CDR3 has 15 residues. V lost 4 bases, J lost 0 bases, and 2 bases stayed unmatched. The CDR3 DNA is TGCGCCAGCAGCCAGGGACTAGCGAACACCGGGGAGCTGTTTTTT. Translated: CASSQGLANTGELFF.

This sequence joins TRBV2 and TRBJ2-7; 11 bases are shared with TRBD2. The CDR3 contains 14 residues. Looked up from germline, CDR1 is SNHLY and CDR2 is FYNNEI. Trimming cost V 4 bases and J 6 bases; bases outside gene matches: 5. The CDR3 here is CASSVTGTSGEQYF. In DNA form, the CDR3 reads TGTGCCAGCAGTGTAACCGGGACTAGCGGCGAGCAGTACTTC.

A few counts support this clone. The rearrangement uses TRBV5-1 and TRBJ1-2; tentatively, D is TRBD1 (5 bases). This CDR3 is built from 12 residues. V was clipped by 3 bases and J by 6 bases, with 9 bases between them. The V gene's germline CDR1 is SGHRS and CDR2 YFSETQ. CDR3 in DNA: TGCGCCAGCAGCTCGAACAGGAATGGCTACACCTTC. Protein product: CASSSNRNGYTF.

For the CDR3, the DNA is TGTGCCAGCAGCACCCCCGGGACAGGACCTTCACCCCTCCACTTT. Translating it yields CASSTPGTGPSPLHF. The rearrangement joins TRBV5-4 to TRBJ1-6; 8 nucleotides align to TRBD1. Trimming took 4 bases from V and 9 from J; bases not matched to a gene: 9. The CDR3 runs to 15 residues. Germline V CDR1 and CDR2: SGHNT, YYREEE (reference sequence).

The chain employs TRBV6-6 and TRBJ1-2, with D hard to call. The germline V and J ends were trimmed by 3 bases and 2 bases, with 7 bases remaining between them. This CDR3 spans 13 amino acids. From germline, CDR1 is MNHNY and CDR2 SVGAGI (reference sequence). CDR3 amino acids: CASSYSVNYGYTF. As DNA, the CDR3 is TGTGCCAGCAGTTATTCGGTGAACTATGGCTACACCTTC.